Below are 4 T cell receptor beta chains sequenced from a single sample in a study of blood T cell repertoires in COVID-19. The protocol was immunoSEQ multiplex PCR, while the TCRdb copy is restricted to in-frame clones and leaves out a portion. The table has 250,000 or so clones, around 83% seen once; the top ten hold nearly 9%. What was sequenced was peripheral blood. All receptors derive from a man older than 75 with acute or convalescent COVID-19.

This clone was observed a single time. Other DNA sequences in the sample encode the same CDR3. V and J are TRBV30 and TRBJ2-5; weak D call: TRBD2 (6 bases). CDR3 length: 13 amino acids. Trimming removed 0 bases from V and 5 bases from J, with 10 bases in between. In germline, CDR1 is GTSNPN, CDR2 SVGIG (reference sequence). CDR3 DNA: TGTGCCTGGAGTGTAGGAGGGCGCGAGACCCAGTACTTC. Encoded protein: CAWSVGGRETQYF. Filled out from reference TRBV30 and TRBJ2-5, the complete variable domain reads SQTIHQWPATLVQPVGSPLSLECTVEGTSNPNLYWYRQAAGRGLQLLFYSVGIGQISSEVPQNLSASRPQDRQFILSSKKLLLSDSGFYLCAWSVGGRETQYFGPGTRLLVL.

CDR3 coding DNA: TGTGCCAGCAGCCCGAGCGGGGGGGAGAACAATGAGCAGTTCTTC. It specifies CASSPSGGENNEQFF. The V and J genes are TRBV5-4 and TRBJ2-1, with 10 bases lining up with TRBD2. V lost 4 bases to trimming and J lost 5 bases; unmatched junction nucleotides: 6. The CDR3 contains 15 residues. Germline V lookup: CDR1 SGHNT, CDR2 YYREEE (reference sequence).

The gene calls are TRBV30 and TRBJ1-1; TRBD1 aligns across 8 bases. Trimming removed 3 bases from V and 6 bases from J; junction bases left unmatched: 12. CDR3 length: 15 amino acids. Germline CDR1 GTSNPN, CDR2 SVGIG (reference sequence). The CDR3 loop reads CAWRRQGIGPAEAFF. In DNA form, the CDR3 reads TGTGCCTGGAGAAGACAGGGGATAGGTCCAGCTGAAGCTTTCTTT.

For the CDR3, the DNA is TGTGCCAGCAGCCCCCGGGATCTTCTGGGATACGAGCAGTACTTC. Translating it yields CASSPRDLLGYEQYF. The rearrangement links TRBV3-1 (or the pseudogene TRBV3-2) to TRBJ2-7, with D possibly TRBD2 on 5 matching bases. Per the germline V gene, CDR1 is LGHDT and CDR2 is YNNKEL (reference sequence). The CDR3 loop spans 15 amino acids. The germline V and J ends were trimmed by 4 bases and 4 bases, with 17 bases remaining between them.